This entry lists 25 T cell receptor beta chains sequenced from one sample in a study of cytomegalovirus exposure and HLA in healthy donors. This table comes from immunoSEQ multiplex PCR, and its TCRdb copy is limited to in-frame clones, with some not included. The sample holds roughly 60,000 clones, about 90% seen once. Sample: PBMCs. The receptors were sampled from a woman under 30 in good health and CMV-seronegative.

This rearrangement joins TRBV6-5 to TRBJ2-3; 8 positions match TRBD2. This CDR3 is 15 amino acids long. Losses at the gene ends were 5 bases for V and 4 bases for J; bases not matched to a gene: 8. Germline V gene sequence: CDR1 MNHEY, CDR2 SVGAGI. The CDR3 loop is CASSQGLGGADTQYF. The DNA for the CDR3 is TGTGCCAGCAGTCAGGGACTCGGGGGGGCAGATACGCAGTATTTT.

The CDR3 DNA follows: TGTGCCAGCAGGACGGCCGGGACAGGGAATGAGCAGTTCTTC. Protein sequence: CASRTAGTGNEQFF. The chain has TRBV5-4 and TRBJ2-1, with 9 bases fitting TRBD1. The CDR3 spans 14 residues. Germline assignment: CDR1 SGHNT and CDR2 YYREEE (reference sequence). The J segment lost 7 bases and the V segment lost 5 bases, leaving 7 bases of the junction unmatched. Complete variable domain (other parts from reference TRBV5-4 and TRBJ2-1): ETGVTQSPTHLIKTRGQQVTLRCSSQSGHNTVSWYQQALGQGPQFIFQYYREEENGRGNFPPRFSGLQFPNYSSELNVNALELDDSALYLCASRTAGTGNEQFFGPGTRLTVL.

This clone occurred once. CDR3 residues: CASSFVRGSPSAFF. CDR3 sequence (DNA): TGTGCCAGCAGTTTCGTTAGGGGAAGTCCTTCGGCTTTCTTT. The chain uses TRBV28 and TRBJ1-1, with D perhaps matching TRBD1 (5 bases). V lost 3 bases and J 11 bases, leaving 19 bases between the germline ends. In germline, CDR1 is MDHEN, CDR2 SYDVKM. The CDR3 has 14 residues.

V and J are TRBV5-1 and TRBJ2-7, with 8 nucleotides matching TRBD1. V was clipped by 6 bases and J by 3 bases; unmatched bases: 11. CDR1 and CDR2 from the germline V gene are SGHRS and YFSETQ. CDR3 length equals 15 residues. CDR3 sequence: CASKTTQDRVYEQYF. CDR3 DNA sequence: TGCGCCAGCAAAACCACCCAGGACAGGGTCTACGAGCAGTACTTC.

J is TRBJ1-1 and V is TRBV4-3, with D possibly being TRBD1 (5 bases). The CDR3 length is 15 residues. Germline CDR1 LGHNA, CDR2 YSLEER. The V and J ends lost 0 bases and 4 bases respectively, with 12 bases between them. This CDR3 reads CASSQEKGRGTEAFF. The CDR3 DNA reads as TGCGCCAGCAGCCAAGAAAAGGGTAGGGGCACTGAAGCTTTCTTT.

In its sample, this clone was seen once. This chain links TRBV7-2 with TRBJ1-1; 8 nucleotides line up with TRBD1. The CDR3 length is 14 residues. Germline V lookup: CDR1 SGHTA, CDR2 FQGNSA. Trimming removed 5 bases from V and 7 bases from J; junction bases left unmatched: 9. The CDR3 loop reads CASSEQGGTVEAFF. CDR3 DNA: TGTGCCAGCAGCGAACAGGGGGGGACGGTTGAAGCTTTCTTT.

This chain uses TRBV29-1 with TRBJ1-2; D remains ambiguous. Trimming removed 6 bases at V and 4 bases at J, with 15 bases between. CDR1 and CDR2 (germline): SQVTM, ANQGSEA. The CDR3 runs to 13 residues. CDR3 residues: CSVRPGGRYGYTF. In nucleotides, the CDR3 is TGCAGCGTGAGGCCTGGAGGCCGCTATGGCTACACCTTC.

This sequence joins TRBV19 and TRBJ1-1; a possible D gene is TRBD1 (6 bases). The CDR3 has 16 amino acids. Deletions cut 4 bases from V and 8 bases from J, with 23 bases between. The germline CDR1 and CDR2 sequences are LNHDA and SQIVND (reference sequence). The CDR3 spells CASSKNRAGEGSEAFF. The CDR3 coding sequence is TGTGCCAGTAGTAAGAATCGGGCAGGGGAGGGGTCCGAAGCTTTCTTT.

V is TRBV5-4 and J is TRBJ2-5; 9 nucleotides align to TRBD2. This CDR3 is built from 14 residues. CDR1 and CDR2 from the germline V gene are SGHNT and YYREEE (reference sequence). V was pared by 2 bases and J by 4 bases, with 3 bases of the junction left unmatched. The CDR3 is CASSFSGRGETQYF. The CDR3 DNA is TGTGCCAGCAGCTTTAGCGGGAGAGGAGAGACCCAGTACTTC.

The chain joins TRBV10-2 to TRBJ2-7; 7 bases are a match to TRBD1. The V gene's germline CDR1 is WSHSY and CDR2 SAAADI. The ends lost 8 bases at V and 1 base at J; junction bases unmatched: 8. The CDR3 totals 14 residues. The CDR3 DNA follows: TGCGCCAGCGGCTCTCGGGACAGTTCCTACGAGCAGTACTTC. Translated, it gives CASGSRDSSYEQYF.

The CDR3 is CASSPQIFTGGQPQHF. The CDR3 region has the DNA TGTGCCAGCTCACCGCAAATCTTCACAGGTGGTCAGCCCCAGCATTTT. The rearrangement links TRBV18 to TRBJ1-5; maybe TRBD1 (5 bases). The CDR3 totals 16 residues. V dropped 3 bases and J dropped 6 bases, with 18 bases sitting between them. Germline CDR1 is KGHSH and CDR2 is LQKENI.

The chain combines TRBV6-1 with TRBJ1-6, with a weak D call TRBD1 (5 bases). The germline V gene has CDR1 MNHNS and CDR2 SASEGT. V dropped 3 bases and J dropped 10 bases, with 10 bases sitting between them. This CDR3 contains 13 residues. CDR3 coding DNA: TGTGCCAGCAGTGAGGTCGGGGGATCACCCCTCCACTTT. Translated, it gives CASSEVGGSPLHF.

V usage is TRBV5-1 and J usage is TRBJ1-2; 8 bases are shared with TRBD1. CDR3 length: 15 amino acids. Germline CDR1 SGHRS, CDR2 YFSETQ. V trimming: 4 bases; J trimming: 7 bases; junction bases outside the gene matches: 12. CDR3 sequence (DNA): TGCGCCAGCAGCACATCCACAGGGGGGCGGAGTGGCTACACCTTC. It is translated as CASSTSTGGRSGYTF.

The chain has TRBV28 and TRBJ2-3, with D possibly being TRBD2 (6 bases). CDR1 and CDR2 (germline): MDHEN, SYDVKM. The CDR3 runs to 15 residues. Trimming cost V 2 bases and J 6 bases, with 15 bases left between them. CDR3 amino acids: CASSLPGSEGDTQYF. CDR3 bases: TGTGCCAGCAGTTTACCCGGGTCGGAGGGGGATACGCAGTATTTT. The full variable domain, with the rest looked up from reference TRBV28 and TRBJ2-3, is DVKVTQSSRYLVKRTGEKVFLECVQDMDHENMFWYRQDPGLGLRLIYFSYDVKMKEKGDIPEGYSVSREKKERFSLILESASTNQTSMYLCASSLPGSEGDTQYFGPGTRLTVL.

Here the CDR3 DNA reads TGCGCCAGCAGCCAACAAACTCAGGAAACCTACGAGCAGTACTTC. Its translation is CASSQQTQETYEQYF. This chain joins TRBV4-1 and TRBJ2-7; no definite D call. The V and J ends lost 2 bases and 2 bases respectively, with 13 bases between them. The germline CDR1 and CDR2 sequences are MGHRA and YSYEKL. The CDR3 extends over 15 amino acids.

J is TRBJ1-2 and V is TRBV27, with 9 bases identical to TRBD1. This CDR3 spans 16 amino acids. V lost 2 bases and J lost 8; bases outside the gene matches: 12. CDR1 is MNHEY, CDR2 SMNVEV, per germline (reference sequence). As DNA, the CDR3 is TGTGCCAGCAGTTTAGAAGGACAGGGGAATTCCGGGGGCTACACCTTC. It translates to CASSLEGQGNSGGYTF.

The CDR3 DNA is TGTGCCAGCAGCGCTAAGAGAGCGGGAGCGCACAATGAGCAGTTCTTC. It yields the protein CASSAKRAGAHNEQFF. V is TRBV11-2 and J is TRBJ2-1; 8 nucleotides match TRBD2. Looked up from germline, CDR1 is SGHAT and CDR2 is FQNNGV. The CDR3 runs to 16 residues. The J segment lost 5 bases and the V segment lost 5 bases, leaving 11 bases of the junction unmatched.

This clone was detected a few times. The V call is TRBV2, the J call TRBJ1-2, with 7 bases matching TRBD1. With V trimmed by 6 bases and J by 0 bases, 7 bases remained unmatched. The CDR3 has 15 amino acids. Per the germline V gene, CDR1 is SNHLY and CDR2 is FYNNEI. The CDR3 sequence is CASRPPGQSNYGYTF. DNA for the CDR3: TGTGCCAGCAGACCTCCGGGACAGTCTAACTATGGCTACACCTTC.

The V gene is TRBV2, the J gene TRBJ2-1; 8 nucleotides align to TRBD1. Trimming removed 3 bases from V and 8 bases from J; junction bases left unmatched: 6. Germline values: CDR1 SNHLY, CDR2 FYNNEI. The CDR3 runs 14 residues. DNA of the CDR3: TGTGCCAGCAGTGACGGGACAGGATTATATGAGCAGTTCTTC. It is translated as CASSDGTGLYEQFF.

The gene calls are TRBV5-8 and TRBJ2-7; D perhaps matches TRBD1 (6 bases). CDR1 SGHTS and CDR2 YDEGEE come from the germline V gene. Trimming removed 1 base at V and 5 bases at J, with 13 bases between. The length of the CDR3 is 14 residues. The CDR3 coding sequence is TGTGCCAGCAGCTTGCCTTACAGGGTCCACGAGCAGTACTTC. Translation: CASSLPYRVHEQYF.

The chain uses TRBV7-6 and TRBJ2-1; D gene uncertain. The ends were cut back, 1 base at V and 5 bases at J, with 6 bases in the middle. This CDR3 is built from 13 residues. Germline-derived CDR1 and CDR2 are SGHVS and FNYEAQ. CDR3 sequence (DNA): TGTGCCAGCAGCTTAGTGGGCAACAATGAGCAGTTCTTC. Amino acids: CASSLVGNNEQFF.

The chain combines TRBV30 with TRBJ2-5; TRBD2 might be the D (6 bases). There are 14 residues in the CDR3. V lost 4 bases and J lost 2, with 14 bases in between. Looked up from germline, CDR1 is GTSNPN and CDR2 is SVGIG (reference sequence). Here the CDR3 DNA reads TGTGCCTGGAATTCGAATCGGGAGCAAGAGACCCAGTACTTC. It codes for CAWNSNREQETQYF.

V usage is TRBV5-1 and J usage is TRBJ2-5, with 10 bases fitting TRBD1. V lost 0 bases and J lost 0; bases outside the gene matches: 8. The germline gives CDR1 SGHRS, CDR2 YFSETQ. The CDR3 runs to 18 residues. The CDR3 nucleotides are TGCGCCAGCAGCTTGGTAACAACCGGGACAGGGGACCAAGAGACCCAGTACTTC. Its translation is CASSLVTTGTGDQETQYF.

The chain recombines TRBV27 with TRBJ1-1, with 9 bases identical to TRBD1. Germline V gene data show CDR1 as MNHEY and CDR2 as SMNVEV (reference sequence). V shed 2 bases and J 3 bases; nucleotides not matched to a gene: 4. There are 15 residues in the CDR3. CDR3 sequence (DNA): TGTGCCAGCAGTTTAGAGGGACAGGGCTACACTGAAGCTTTCTTT. Amino acids: CASSLEGQGYTEAFF.

The rearrangement uses TRBV6-1 and TRBJ1-1, with a possible D match to TRBD1 (6 bases). Per the germline V gene, CDR1 is MNHNS and CDR2 is SASEGT. The CDR3 is 16 residues long. V lost 1 base and J lost 0, with 12 bases in between. The chain's CDR3 is CASSEGFGGLNTEAFF. CDR3 bases: TGTGCCAGCAGTGAAGGATTCGGGGGGCTGAACACTGAAGCTTTCTTT.